The clone carrying this T cell receptor (beta chain) was seen a handful of times. Its antigen is unknown. These data come from a study of identical twins. Study conclusions and caveats: Less excess twin sharing appeared in beta out-of-frame sequences. One should note that invariant MAIT and iNKT cells could partly confound zero-insertion analyses. The more abundant beta clonotypes in cord blood had fewer insertions, and memory repertoires did not show this.

V was shortened by 4 bases and J by 5 bases, with 15 bases between the two germline ends. The germline V gene encodes CDR1 SQVTM and CDR2 ANQGSEA. CDR3 length: 13 amino acids. Template switching supplied a universal primer site; unique molecular identifiers were carried on the cDNA. TCRdb redid the calling of the 5' RACE reads with MiXCR, one entry per CDR3 protein. The sample lists approximately 550,000 distinct CDR3 sequences, approximately 20% seen once, with 0.4% to 0.6% in the top ten. This sample was shared with a second study, whose subject was yellow fever vaccine responses in identical twins.

This rearrangement joins TRBV29-1 to TRBJ2-7; maybe TRBD1 (6 bases). Sequencing was done on a sample of CD4+ T cells sorted from blood. The TCR originated in a woman between 18 and 30 years old in good health. CDR3 loop: CSVGSLGAHEQYF. The CDR3 nucleotides are TGCAGCGTTGGGAGTCTGGGGGCCCACGAGCAGTACTTC.